The sequence of this T cell receptor beta chain was determined in a study of blood T cell repertoires in COVID-19. Turning to the study itself: Donors in the United States, Italy and Spain gave samples during acute or convalescent COVID-19. T cells, B-cell-depleted T cells, or PBMCs provided the cDNA or gDNA that served as material.

Per the authors' pipeline: Reference gene primers were amplified, and this amplification served to estimate nucleated cell counts. TCRdb's table, derived via immunoSEQ multiplex PCR, lists solely in-frame clones and lacks some. The DNA was the basis for D and trimming; V, J and clone size are from that table. The sample yields roughly 52,000 clones, roughly 80% seen once. V gave up 2 bases and J gave up 4 bases, with 11 bases separating them. This CDR3 contains 14 residues. Germline-derived CDR1 and CDR2 are MNHEY and SMNVEV (reference sequence). Specimen: peripheral blood. This TCR was recovered from a human donor in a cohort sampled during active or convalescent COVID-19. The chain links TRBV27 to TRBJ2-5; perhaps TRBD1 as D (7 bases). CDR3 sequence reads: CASSLGGGRETQYF. The CDR3, as DNA: TGTGCCAGCAGTTTAGGAGGGGGCCGAGAGACCCAGTACTTC.